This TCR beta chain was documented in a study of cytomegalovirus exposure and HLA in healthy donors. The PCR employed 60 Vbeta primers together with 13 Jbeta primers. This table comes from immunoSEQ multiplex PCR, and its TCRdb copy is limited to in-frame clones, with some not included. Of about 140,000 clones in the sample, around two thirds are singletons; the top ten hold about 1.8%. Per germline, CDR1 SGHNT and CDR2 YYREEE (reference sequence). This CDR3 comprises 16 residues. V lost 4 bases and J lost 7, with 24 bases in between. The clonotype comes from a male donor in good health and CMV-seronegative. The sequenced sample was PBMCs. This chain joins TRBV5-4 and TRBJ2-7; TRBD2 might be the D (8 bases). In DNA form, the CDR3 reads TGTGCCAGCAGCCCCTCGGGGGGGAGGGGGCTTGGAGAGCAGTACTTC. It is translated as CASSPSGGRGLGEQYF.